The clone carrying this TCR beta chain was seen many times. Germline loops: CDR1 LNHNV, CDR2 YYDKDF (reference sequence). The CDR3 extends over 16 amino acids. V lost 5 bases, J lost 1 base, and 14 bases lay in between. MiXCR, applied by TCRdb to the 5' RACE reads, yields one record per CDR3 protein. The table shows roughly 63,000 distinct CDR3 sequences, with 6.5% to 9% occurring only once. The entry originates in a study of T cells after yellow fever vaccination. Overall study: The fractions with low cell numbers were processed using SMART-Seq v4 Ultra Low Input.

The gene calls are TRBV15 and TRBJ2-2; D is unresolved. The sequence derives from a man in his thirties or forties who received the YFV17D yellow fever vaccine. The material sequenced was CD8+ T cells sorted from PBMCs, taken 15 days after the yellow fever booster vaccination. CDR3 coding DNA: TGTGCCACCAGCGAATCTCCCGGGCTGAACACCGGGGAGCTGTTTTTT. It translates to CATSESPGLNTGELFF.